This TCR beta chain emerged from a study of long-term antiretroviral therapy in people with HIV. Whole-study results and caveats: Spans of CDR3 length were tighter for HIV repertoires than for controls. Clones with expansion before ART led the repertoire at all time points.

V was shortened by 6 bases and J by 4 bases, with 11 bases between the two germline ends. The germline gives CDR1 SEHNR, CDR2 FQNEAQ (reference sequence). The CDR3 is 13 amino acids. On this clone: Its antigen is not identified.

DNA was extracted from roughly 1-10 million thawed cryopreserved PBMC. Assay version v3.0 of immunoSEQ was used, and it was run at survey level. Clones were sequenced by immunoSEQ multiplex PCR, and TCRdb holds only the in-frame ones, with some missing. The sample shows 20,000 to 25,000 clones, about 92% of them seen only once. This specimen consisted of unsorted PBMCs, obtained 4.4 years after starting antiretroviral therapy. The TCR sequence derives from a woman aged 45-65 years with HIV. The rearrangement joins TRBV7-9 to TRBJ2-3, with D hard to call. The CDR3 here is CASRKVRADTQYF. For the CDR3, the DNA is TGTGCCAGCAGAAAAGTTAGGGCAGATACGCAGTATTTT.